The 25 T cell receptor beta chains presented below share a single source sample, sequenced in a study of cytomegalovirus exposure and HLA in healthy donors. Both 60 Vbeta primers and 13 Jbeta primers went into the PCR. Only in-frame clones appear in the TCRdb table, and some are missing; sequencing was by immunoSEQ multiplex PCR. This sample carries approximately 97,000 clones, less than 90% of them seen once, and the ten largest clones take roughly 2.6%. The sequenced material came from PBMCs. These receptors came from a man between 35 and 55 years old in good health and CMV-seronegative.

The V call is TRBV5-1, the J call TRBJ2-1; D is perhaps TRBD1 (5 bases). V lost 5 bases and J lost 0, with 9 bases in between. Germline V gives CDR1 SGHRS, CDR2 YFSETQ. The CDR3 runs to 14 residues. This CDR3 is CASSGDSSYNEQFF. CDR3 nucleotides: TGCGCCAGCAGTGGTGACAGCTCCTACAATGAGCAGTTCTTC.

The J gene is TRBJ1-6, the V gene TRBV10-3, with unresolved D. Germline V CDR1 and CDR2: ENHRY, SYGVKD. Trimming cost V 3 bases and J 7 bases, with 13 bases left between them. CDR3 length: 15 amino acids. The chain's CDR3 is CAISDLWGENSPLHF. The CDR3 bases are TGTGCCATCAGTGATTTGTGGGGAGAAAATTCACCCCTCCACTTT.

This clone was seen a single time. This chain links TRBV7-3 with TRBJ2-7; the D gene is possibly TRBD1 (5 bases). This CDR3 contains 10 residues. Trimming stripped 7 bases from V and 7 bases from J, with 8 bases between. CDR1 SGHTA and CDR2 FQGTGA come from the germline V gene. CDR3 protein: CASTRQEQYF. The CDR3 nucleotides read TGTGCCAGCACCCGACAGGAGCAGTACTTC.

This sequence joins TRBV5-1 and TRBJ1-1, with a weak D call TRBD1 (5 bases). Trimming cost V 5 bases and J 3 bases, with 11 bases left between them. This CDR3 has 13 residues. CDR1 is SGHRS and CDR2 is YFSETQ in the germline V gene. The chain's CDR3 is CASSSVGDTEAFF. DNA of the CDR3: TGCGCCAGCAGTTCGGTAGGGGACACTGAAGCTTTCTTT.

The chain combines TRBV30 with TRBJ1-2; 10 bases align to TRBD1. V was pared by 4 bases and J by 2 bases, with 10 bases of the junction left unmatched. The germline V gene has CDR1 GTSNPN and CDR2 SVGIG (reference sequence). The CDR3 runs to 16 residues. CDR3 sequence reads: CAWIDRGPFMNYGYTF. The CDR3 nucleotides are TGTGCCTGGATAGACAGGGGGCCTTTCATGAACTATGGCTACACCTTC.

The rearrangement uses TRBV9 and TRBJ1-3, with a tentative D call TRBD1 (6 bases). V was pared by 3 bases and J by 0 bases, with 13 bases between. There are 16 residues in the CDR3. Germline V gene lookup returns CDR1 SGDLS and CDR2 YYNGEE. CDR3 amino acids: CASSADRFYSGNTIYF. CDR3 nucleotide sequence: TGTGCCAGCAGCGCAGACAGGTTCTACTCTGGAAACACCATATATTTT.

The rearrangement links TRBV4-3 to TRBJ2-7; the D gene is possibly TRBD1 (6 bases). V was clipped by 0 bases and J by 2 bases, with 11 bases between them. This CDR3 region has 15 residues. Germline V CDR1 and CDR2: LGHNA, YSLEER. The CDR3 here is CASSQEAWDTYEQYF. The CDR3 nucleotides read TGCGCCAGCAGCCAAGAAGCTTGGGACACCTACGAGCAGTACTTC.

The chain carries TRBV15 and TRBJ2-3; possible D gene TRBD1, 7 bases. The CDR3 spans 15 residues. V was pared by 1 base and J by 5 bases, with 13 bases between. Germline V gives CDR1 LNHNV, CDR2 YYDKDF (reference sequence). This chain's CDR3 is CATSRVGRGEDTQYF. CDR3 sequence (DNA): TGTGCCACCAGCAGAGTGGGCAGGGGGGAAGATACGCAGTATTTT. Full variable domain (missing parts from reference TRBV15 and TRBJ2-3): DAMVIQNPRYQVTQFGKPVTLSCSQTLNHNVMYWYQQKSSQAPKLLFHYYDKDFNNEADTPDNFQSRRPNTSFCFLDIRSPGLGDTAMYLCATSRVGRGEDTQYFGPGTRLTVL.

The V call is TRBV19, the J call TRBJ2-2; 10 bases match TRBD1. This CDR3 comprises 14 residues. Germline V gene sequence: CDR1 LNHDA, CDR2 SQIVND (reference sequence). J lost 4 bases, V lost 5 bases, and 1 base had no gene match. CDR3 residues: CASSGTGVTGELFF. The DNA for the CDR3 is TGTGCCAGTAGTGGGACAGGGGTCACCGGGGAGCTGTTTTTT.

The V and J genes are TRBV6-1 and TRBJ2-4; maybe TRBD2 (6 bases). The V end was cut by 2 bases, the J end by 4 bases, with 15 bases between. Germline CDR1 reads MNHNS; CDR2 reads SASEGT. CDR3 size: 16 residues. Here the CDR3 reads CASSELAASVKNIQYF. In nucleotides, the CDR3 is TGTGCCAGCAGTGAATTAGCGGCCTCCGTTAAAAACATTCAGTACTTC.

The chain recombines TRBV30 with TRBJ1-2; 8 bases fit TRBD1. The ends lost 8 bases at V and 10 bases at J; junction bases unmatched: 21. CDR1 GTSNPN and CDR2 SVGIG come from the germline V gene (reference sequence). This CDR3 is built from 15 residues. CDR3 coding DNA: TGTGCCCAAACGTTAACAGGGGGATTCAACGGTCTCTACACCTTC. It codes for CAQTLTGGFNGLYTF.

This clone was counted a few times. The gene calls are TRBV5-1 and TRBJ2-6; 9 bases are shared with TRBD1. V lost 1 base and J lost 4; bases outside the gene matches: 18. The germline gives CDR1 SGHRS, CDR2 YFSETQ. This CDR3 is 21 amino acids long. CDR3 nucleotides: TGCGCCAGCAGCTTGAGGCTATCCCCTACAGGGGGCACAGGAGGGGCCAACGTCCTGACTTTC. Its protein is CASSLRLSPTGGTGGANVLTF.

This clone was seen a single time. Its ends do not fully match the called genes, so a read error is possible. This chain joins TRBV7-7 and TRBJ2-1; D is perhaps TRBD1 (5 bases). The CDR3 has 15 residues. Germline CDR1 and CDR2: SSHAT and FNYEAQ (reference sequence). The CDR3, as DNA: TGTGCTAGCAGCTTGGTCAGGGTACCCTACAATGAGCAGTTCTTC. This translates into CASSLVRVPYNEQFF.

Concerning this clone itself: Germline and junction disagree at one end, which may indicate a read error. This chain connects TRBV30 to TRBJ1-4, with TRBD1 as a possible D gene (5 bases). This CDR3 comprises 13 residues. Per germline, CDR1 GTSNPN and CDR2 SVGIG (reference sequence). The chain's CDR3 is CAWSVLPGRDLKF. The CDR3 DNA reads as TGTGCCTGGAGTGTACTCCCGGGCAGGGACTTGAAATTT.

The rearrangement links TRBV5-1 to TRBJ2-7; 9 bases align to TRBD1. The V gene's germline CDR1 is SGHRS and CDR2 YFSETQ. With V trimmed by 3 bases and J by 1 base, 8 bases remained unmatched. The CDR3 consists of 16 residues. This CDR3 reads CASSSHRGLFSYEQYF. DNA of the CDR3: TGCGCCAGCAGCTCACACAGGGGGCTGTTTTCCTACGAGCAGTACTTC.

The chain uses TRBV15 and TRBJ2-5; D possibly corresponds to TRBD1 (6 bases). Germline V lookup: CDR1 LNHNV, CDR2 YYDKDF (reference sequence). V was cut by 6 bases and J by 4 bases, with 9 bases left in between. The CDR3 runs 12 residues. The CDR3 sequence: CATSGQRETQYF. For the CDR3, the DNA is TGTGCCACCAGTGGACAGCGAGAGACCCAGTACTTC.

This sequence joins TRBV18 and TRBJ2-7; 10 nucleotides match TRBD1. Trimming at V came to 8 bases and at J to 6 bases, leaving 13 bases not matched to a gene. CDR1 and CDR2 from the germline V gene are KGHSH and LQKENI. This CDR3 is built from 15 residues. The CDR3 spells CASKRGGTGELEQYF. CDR3 in DNA: TGTGCCAGCAAGCGGGGCGGGACAGGGGAACTCGAGCAGTACTTC.

The chain is built from TRBV18 and TRBJ2-3; TRBD2 matches at 8 bases. This CDR3 spans 16 amino acids. J was trimmed by 0 bases and V by 10 bases; bases with no gene match: 12. Germline V gene lookup returns CDR1 KGHSH and CDR2 LQKENI. CDR3 loop: CATVNSAGGSTDTQYF. The CDR3 DNA follows: TGTGCCACCGTAAACTCGGCGGGGGGCAGCACAGATACGCAGTATTTT.

This chain links TRBV4-1 with TRBJ2-7; tentative D call: TRBD2 (5 bases). The ends were cut back, 1 base at V and 0 bases at J, with 13 bases in the middle. The CDR3 has 16 amino acids. CDR1 is MGHRA, CDR2 YSYEKL, per germline. The chain's CDR3 is CASSQGYTGNSYEQYF. The DNA of the CDR3 is TGCGCCAGCAGCCAAGGATATACGGGGAACTCCTACGAGCAGTACTTC.

The CDR3 reads CASRPGVYTEAFF. CDR3 nucleotide sequence: TGTGCCAGCAGACCCGGGGTCTACACTGAAGCTTTCTTT. The chain employs TRBV28 and TRBJ1-1; no firm D call. Germline-derived CDR1 and CDR2 are MDHEN and SYDVKM. This CDR3 contains 13 residues. V was clipped by 6 bases and J by 3 bases, with 11 bases between them.

The CDR3: CASSYSSSYEQYF. CDR3 nucleotides: TGTGCCAGCAGTTACAGTAGCTCCTACGAGCAGTACTTC. The chain links TRBV6-5 to TRBJ2-7; no reliable D call. The V end lost 2 bases, the J end lost 0 bases, and 5 bases lay between the germline ends. The CDR3 has 13 residues. CDR1 and CDR2 from the germline V gene are MNHEY and SVGAGI.

The genes are TRBV11-3 and TRBJ2-2; 9 bases map to TRBD1. The CDR3 contains 16 residues. Germline V gene sequence: CDR1 SGHNT, CDR2 YENEEA. Trimming cost V 5 bases and J 5 bases; bases outside gene matches: 9. CDR3 sequence: CASSPTGTGLTGELFF. The CDR3 DNA reads as TGTGCCAGCAGCCCTACCGGGACAGGGTTAACCGGGGAGCTGTTTTTT.

To note about this clone: The junction departs from the called germline gene at one end, perhaps through a read error. Other DNA sequences in the sample encode the same CDR3. J is TRBJ1-3 and V is TRBV6-5; D uncertain. CDR3 length equals 16 residues. Germline-derived CDR1 and CDR2 are MNHEY and SVGAGI. CDR3 bases: TGTGCTAGCAGTTACTCGGCGGGGTTCTCTGGAAACACCATATATTTT. This codes for CASSYSAGFSGNTIYF.

The V and J genes are TRBV18 and TRBJ2-2, with TRBD1 matching over 7 bases. The CDR3 totals 14 residues. Germline V lookup: CDR1 KGHSH, CDR2 LQKENI. Trimming at V came to 5 bases and at J to 2 bases, leaving 2 bases not matched to a gene. The CDR3 DNA follows: TGTGCCAGCTCAGGGACAGTTAACACCGGGGAGCTGTTTTTT. Translating gives CASSGTVNTGELFF.

The chain is built from TRBV5-1 and TRBJ1-1, with D uncertain. Germline CDR1 and CDR2: SGHRS and YFSETQ. This CDR3 contains 14 residues. Trimming removed 3 bases at V and 0 bases at J, with 9 bases between. CDR3 DNA sequence: TGCGCCAGCAGCTCTGGCACAATGAACACTGAAGCTTTCTTT. It is translated as CASSSGTMNTEAFF.